These T cell receptor beta chains were read from a single sample in a study of blood T cell repertoires in COVID-19. Measured with immunoSEQ multiplex PCR; TCRdb has only the in-frame clones, and not every one. Of around 300,000 clones in the sample, about nine tenths are singletons; the top ten hold approximately 2%. Sequenced: peripheral blood. The origin of the receptors is a woman aged 25 to 45 with COVID-19, enrolled during active disease. CDR3s include the opening cysteine and the closing phenylalanine or tryptophan. The D gene is left open where the match is weak. The size field is filled for only some rows; it gives once, few, many or a size class.

>TRBJ1-6|TRBD1|TRBV25-1|.
CASSEYTGAGSPLHF
TGTGCCAGCAGTGAATATACAGGGGCGGGTTCACCCCTCCACTTT
>TRBJ1-4|.|TRBV27|.
CASAPLDSLNEKLFF
TGTGCCAGCGCACCTTTGGACAGTTTAAATGAAAAACTGTTTTTT
>TRBJ2-7|.|TRBV18|few
CASSPQEGSSYEQYF
TGTGCCAGCTCACCACAGGAGGGAAGTTCCTACGAGCAGTACTTC
>TRBJ1-2|TRBD1|TRBV6-6|.
CASSRSGQGNYGYTF
TGTGCCAGCAGTCGATCTGGACAGGGGAACTATGGCTACACCTTC
>TRBJ2-1|TRBD1|TRBV24-1|.
CATSDPGTAYNEQFF
TGTGCCACCAGTGATCCCGGGACAGCCTACAATGAGCAGTTCTTC
>TRBJ2-2|TRBD1|TRBV5-1|.
CASSLGTGYTGELFF
TGCGCCAGCAGCTTGGGGACAGGTTACACCGGGGAGCTGTTTTTT
>TRBJ2-3|TRBD2|TRBV7-8|once
CASSLSLHSGGTDTQYF
TGTGCCAGCAGCCTGTCACTCCACTCCGGGGGGACAGATACGCAGTATTTT
>TRBJ2-1|.|TRBV7-9|.
CASSLVAGLGNEQFF
TGTGCCAGCAGCTTAGTCGCGGGACTGGGCAATGAGCAGTTCTTC
>TRBJ1-2|.|TRBV5-1|few
CASAVGLSANYGYTF
TGCGCCAGCGCAGTGGGACTTTCAGCTAACTATGGCTACACCTTC
>TRBJ2-1|TRBD2|TRBV6-5|once
CASNSGRASEQFF
TGTGCCAGCAACAGCGGGAGGGCCTCTGAGCAGTTCTTC
>TRBJ1-4|TRBD1|TRBV5-4|.
CASSLGTGGGRTNEKLFF
TGTGCCAGCAGCTTGGGGACAGGGGGCGGGCGCACTAATGAAAAACTGTTTTTT
>TRBJ1-1|.|TRBV6-1|.
CASSEVPVNTEAFF
TGTGCCAGCAGTGAAGTCCCTGTAAACACTGAAGCTTTCTTT
>TRBJ1-1|TRBD1|TRBV10-2|.
CASSEADRLTEAFF
TGCGCCAGCAGTGAGGCGGACAGGCTCACTGAAGCTTTCTTT
>TRBJ1-4|.|TRBV28|.
CASRSARGTNEKLFF
TGTGCCAGCAGGTCGGCCCGGGGGACTAATGAAAAACTGTTTTTT
>TRBJ2-3|.|TRBV27|.
CASSLPGVTDTQYF
TGTGCCAGCAGTTTACCAGGGGTCACAGATACGCAGTATTTT
>TRBJ1-5|TRBD1|TRBV28|.
CASSFETGAVRQPQHF
TGTGCCAGCAGTTTCGAGACAGGGGCAGTCCGGCAGCCCCAGCATTTT
>TRBJ1-4|.|TRBV5-1|.
CASSLRQEEKLFF
TGCGCCAGCAGCTTACGACAGGAGGAAAAACTGTTTTTT
>TRBJ2-4|.|TRBV20-1|.
CSASLRSQGAKNIQYF
TGCAGTGCTAGTCTTAGGTCGCAGGGGGCCAAAAACATTCAGTACTTC
>TRBJ1-3|.|TRBV4-2|.
CASSQDWGSNSGNTIYF
TGTGCCAGCAGCCAAGATTGGGGCAGTAACTCTGGAAACACCATATATTTT
>TRBJ1-2|TRBD1|TRBV29-1|few
CSVEETGYRNYGYTF
TGCAGCGTTGAGGAGACAGGGTATCGGAACTATGGCTACACCTTC
>TRBJ1-5|TRBD1|TRBV24-1|.
CATSDYDGQGGQPQHF
TGTGCCACCAGTGATTATGATGGACAGGGAGGTCAGCCCCAGCATTTT
>TRBJ1-3|TRBD1|TRBV30|.
CAWSRQGVGNTIYF
TGTGCCTGGAGTAGACAGGGGGTAGGAAACACCATATATTTT
>TRBJ1-2|TRBD1|TRBV27|.
CASSLIAGTGTYYGYTF
TGTGCCAGCAGTTTAATTGCGGGGACAGGGACCTACTATGGCTACACCTTC
>TRBJ2-7|TRBD1|TRBV30|once
CAWSTQGVYEQYF
TGTGCCTGGAGCACACAGGGGGTATACGAGCAGTACTTC
>TRBJ2-5|TRBD2|TRBV18|.
CASSPPNSGGETQYF
TGTGCCAGCTCACCACCTAACAGCGGGGGTGAGACCCAGTACTTC
>TRBJ2-4|.|TRBV6-1|.
CASSEQGLAKNIQYF
TGTGCCAGCAGTGAACAGGGCCTAGCCAAAAACATTCAGTACTTC
>TRBJ2-3|.|TRBV18|.
CASSRSGFNSDTQYF
TGTGCCAGCTCACGCTCAGGGTTTAATTCAGATACGCAGTATTTT
>TRBJ2-1|.|TRBV2|few
CASMAVEHNEQFF
TGTGCCAGCATGGCGGTAGAACACAATGAGCAGTTCTTC
>TRBJ2-2|TRBD2|TRBV3-1/TRBV3-2|.
CASSQGLAGVIGGELFF
TGTGCCAGCAGCCAAGGTTTAGCGGGAGTTATAGGCGGGGAGCTGTTTTTT
>TRBJ2-1|TRBD2|TRBV27|once
CATLTSGRDSEQFF
TGTGCCACCCTGACTAGCGGGAGGGACAGTGAGCAGTTCTTC
>TRBJ1-5|TRBD1|TRBV19|.
CASSSLGQDYDQPQHF
TGTGCCAGTAGTTCACTGGGACAGGATTATGATCAGCCCCAGCATTTT
>TRBJ1-1|.|TRBV10-1|.
CASSETFRGAFF
TGCGCCAGCAGTGAGACGTTTCGAGGAGCTTTCTTT
>TRBJ1-6|.|TRBV5-4|few
CASSLAGDGNSPLHF
TGTGCCAGCAGTTTGGCGGGGGACGGTAATTCACCCCTCCACTTT
>TRBJ1-5|TRBD1|TRBV6-1|.
CASSEALLGQGNQPQHF
TGTGCCAGCAGTGAAGCGCTGTTGGGACAGGGGAATCAGCCCCAGCATTTT
>TRBJ2-1|.|TRBV6-5|.
CASSYSTDSEQFF
TGTGCCAGCAGTTACTCGACTGACAGTGAGCAGTTCTTC
>TRBJ1-3|.|TRBV29-1|.
CSVEWGKGNTIYF
TGCAGCGTTGAATGGGGAAAGGGGAACACCATATATTTT
>TRBJ1-1|TRBD1|TRBV2|.
CASSEGNRRGHTEAVAFF
TGTGCCAGCAGTGAGGGAAATCGAAGGGGGCACACTGAAGCGGTAGCTTTCTTT
>TRBJ2-5|.|TRBV6-5|.
CASSRRGETQYF
TGTGCCAGCAGCCGGAGGGGAGAGACCCAGTACTTC
>TRBJ2-1|.|TRBV7-9|.
CASSLEILAEPREFF
TGTGCCAGCAGCTTAGAGATCCTAGCCGAACCGCGGGAGTTCTTC
>TRBJ1-4|.|TRBV29-1|.
CSGRTNEKLFF
TGCAGCGGTAGAACTAATGAAAAACTGTTTTTT
>TRBJ2-1|TRBD1|TRBV7-7|.
CASSLALPGQSSYNEQFF
TGTGCCAGCAGCTTAGCCTTGCCGGGACAGAGCTCCTACAATGAGCAGTTCTTC
>TRBJ1-5|.|TRBV2|.
CASSEGGSNQPQHF
TGTGCCAGCAGTGAAGGCGGCAGCAATCAGCCCCAGCATTTT
>TRBJ1-2|TRBD1|TRBV3-1/TRBV3-2|.
CASSLWTGGNYGYTF
TGTGCCAGCAGCCTATGGACAGGGGGGAACTATGGCTACACCTTC
>TRBJ1-2|.|TRBV7-3|.
CASSITGSSDYGYTF
TGTGCCAGCAGCATCACAGGGTCTTCGGACTATGGCTACACCTTC
>TRBJ2-7|TRBD2|TRBV6-5|.
CASSYSYSGRGHEQYF
TGTGCCAGCAGTTACTCGTATAGCGGGAGAGGCCACGAGCAGTACTTC
>TRBJ1-1|TRBD1|TRBV5-1|.
CASSLTTGGRNTEAFF
TGCGCCAGCAGCTTGACTACAGGGGGAAGGAACACTGAAGCTTTCTTT
>TRBJ2-7|TRBD2|TRBV30|.
CASTRTSGIYEQYF
TGTGCCTCGACTAGGACTAGCGGGATCTACGAGCAGTACTTC
>TRBJ1-1|.|TRBV12-3/TRBV12-4|.
CASSPEYNTEAFF
TGTGCCAGCAGTCCAGAATATAACACTGAAGCTTTCTTT
>TRBJ2-4|TRBD1|TRBV12-3/TRBV12-4|.
CASSFAGGNIQYF
TGTGCCAGCAGTTTTGCAGGGGGAAACATTCAGTACTTC